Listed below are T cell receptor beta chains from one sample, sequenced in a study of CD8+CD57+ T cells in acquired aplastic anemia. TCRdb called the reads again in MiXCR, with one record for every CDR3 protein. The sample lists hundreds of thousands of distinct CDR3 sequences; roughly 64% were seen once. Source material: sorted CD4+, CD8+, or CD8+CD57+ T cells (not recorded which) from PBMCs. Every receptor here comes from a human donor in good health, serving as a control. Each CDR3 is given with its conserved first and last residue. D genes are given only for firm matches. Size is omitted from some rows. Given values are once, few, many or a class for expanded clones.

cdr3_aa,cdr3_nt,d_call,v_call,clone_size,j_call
CAISESNTGGRSNQPQHF,TGTGCCATCAGTGAGTCGAATACAGGGGGAAGGAGCAATCAGCCCCAGCATTTT,TRBD1,TRBV10-3,.,TRBJ1-5
CSVEGIGVGGTYEQYF,TGCAGCGTTGAAGGAATTGGGGTAGGGGGTACCTACGAGCAGTACTTC,.,TRBV29-1,many,TRBJ2-7
CSVEVGGHRGSYEQYF,TGCAGCGTTGAAGTTGGTGGGCACAGGGGCTCCTACGAGCAGTACTTC,TRBD1,TRBV29-1,.,TRBJ2-7
CASSQGLPTDTQYF,TGTGCCAGCAGTCAGGGACTGCCCACAGATACGCAGTATTTT,.,TRBV2,once,TRBJ2-3
CSARERGGAYEQYF,TGCAGTGCTAGAGAAAGGGGCGGGGCCTACGAGCAGTACTTC,.,TRBV20-1,many,TRBJ2-7
CASSLGQPPTEAFF,TGTGCCAGCAGCCTGGGACAGCCTCCGACTGAAGCTTTCTTT,TRBD1,TRBV9,.,TRBJ1-1
CASSLAGTANSPLHF,TGTGCCAGCAGCTTGGCGGGGACAGCCAATTCACCCCTCCACTTT,TRBD1,TRBV5-5,.,TRBJ1-6
CATSERDRDNSPLHF,TGTGCCACCAGTGAGCGGGACAGGGACAATTCACCCCTCCACTTT,TRBD1,TRBV10-3,.,TRBJ1-6
CASSLQFRGGQETQYF,TGCGCCAGCAGCTTGCAGTTTCGGGGGGGCCAAGAGACCCAGTACTTC,TRBD2,TRBV5-1,many,TRBJ2-5
CASSLLPSGGGSPLHF,TGTGCCAGCAGCTTACTCCCCTCAGGGGGCGGTTCACCCCTCCACTTT,TRBD1,TRBV7-8,few,TRBJ1-6
CASSESVGSGNQPQHF,TGCGCCAGCAGTGAGTCGGTCGGGTCCGGTAATCAGCCCCAGCATTTT,.,TRBV10-2,.,TRBJ1-5
CASSQVRLAIGELFF,TGCGCCAGCAGCCAAGTCCGGCTAGCAATCGGGGAGCTGTTTTTT,.,TRBV4-1,many,TRBJ2-2
CASSLARLSTDTQYF,TGTGCCAGCAGCTTAGCCAGGCTCAGCACAGATACGCAGTATTTT,.,TRBV7-2,many,TRBJ2-3
CASSPDRESSGYTF,TGTGCCAGCAGCCCCGACAGAGAATCTAGCGGCTACACCTTC,.,TRBV7-2,.,TRBJ1-2
CSARDAGYTF,TGCAGTGCTAGAGATGCTGGCTACACCTTC,.,TRBV20-1,.,TRBJ1-2
CSVEWGEANTEAFF,TGCAGCGTTGAATGGGGGGAAGCGAACACTGAAGCTTTCTTT,.,TRBV29-1,.,TRBJ1-1
CSVGGRTNTGELYF,TGCAGCGTGGGGGGACGGACGAACACCGGGGAGCTGTACTTC,.,TRBV29-1,.,TRBJ2-7
CSALAGVYNEQYF,TGCAGTGCTCTAGCGGGGGTATACAATGAGCAGTATTTT,TRBD2,TRBV20-1,.,TRBJ2-3
CASSLGSGRPNEQYF,TGTGCCAGCAGCCTGGGAAGCGGGAGGCCCAACGAGCAATACTTC,TRBD2,TRBV7-2,.,TRBJ2-7
CSASPPLDTAYEQYF,TGCAGTGCTAGCCCCCCACTGGACACTGCCTACGAGCAGTACTTC,.,TRBV20-1,.,TRBJ2-7
CASSASAPGTTEAFF,TGTGCCAGCAGTGCCTCTGCCCCAGGGACCACTGAAGCTTTCTTT,.,TRBV25-1,.,TRBJ1-1
CSGRSWGQSTQFF,TGCAGCGGACGATCTTGGGGGCAGAGTACCCAGTTCTTC,.,TRBV29-1,.,TRBJ2-1
CASSLGRSLETQYF,TGTGCCAGCAGCTTGGGTAGGAGCCTTGAGACCCAGTACTTC,.,TRBV5-4,.,TRBJ2-5
CASRKDGSPGAFF,TGTGCCAGTAGGAAGGACGGGTCCCCTGGGGCTTTCTTT,.,TRBV19,many,TRBJ1-1
CASSLGLAGVEQFF,TGTGCCAGCAGCTTGGGACTAGCGGGAGTTGAGCAGTTCTTC,TRBD2,TRBV7-9,many,TRBJ2-1
CASSTRGLGAEAFF,TGTGCCAGTAGTACCAGGGGGCTGGGCGCTGAAGCTTTCTTT,TRBD1,TRBV19,few,TRBJ1-1
CATRIRPQDTDTQYF,TGTGCCACCAGGATCAGGCCGCAGGACACAGATACGCAGTATTTT,.,TRBV15,.,TRBJ2-3
CASSVSETGYTF,TGTGCCAGCAGCGTGTCGGAGACCGGCTACACCTTC,.,TRBV9,.,TRBJ1-2
CSVEDNNGQFF,TGCAGCGTTGAAGACAACAATGGGCAGTTCTTC,.,TRBV29-1,.,TRBJ2-1
CSARPDRGVYYEQYF,TGCAGTGCTAGGCCGGACAGGGGTGTATACTACGAGCAGTACTTC,TRBD1,TRBV20-1,many,TRBJ2-7
CASSAYKGVNYGYTF,TGTGCCAGCAGCGCCTATAAGGGGGTTAACTATGGCTACACCTTC,.,TRBV13,.,TRBJ1-2
CASIRQGAVEQYF,TGTGCCAGCATCCGACAGGGAGCGGTCGAGCAGTACTTC,TRBD1,TRBV12-3/TRBV12-4,many,TRBJ2-7
CASSLGGAGGELFF,TGTGCCAGCAGCCTGGGGGGGGCGGGCGGGGAGCTGTTTTTT,.,TRBV7-8,.,TRBJ2-2
CATSTVRGDTQYF,TGTGCCACGTCGACAGTGAGGGGAGATACGCAGTATTTT,.,TRBV15,few,TRBJ2-3
CASSQEGTGGGYEQYF,TGCGCCAGCAGCCAAGAGGGGACAGGGGGTGGGTACGAGCAGTACTTC,TRBD1,TRBV4-3,many,TRBJ2-7
CASSYDTGTGVRVYGYTF,TGTGCCAGCAGTTACGACACTGGGACAGGGGTTCGTGTTTATGGCTACACCTTC,TRBD1,TRBV6-2/TRBV6-3,few,TRBJ1-2
CAWNSGNYGYTF,TGTGCCTGGAACTCGGGGAACTATGGCTACACCTTC,.,TRBV30,once,TRBJ1-2
CASSRGEGNSEKLFF,TGTGCCAGCAGCCGGGGGGAGGGGAATTCTGAAAAACTGTTTTTT,.,TRBV6-5,many,TRBJ1-4
CASSLIEGAIGSGYF,TGTGCTAGCAGCTTAATCGAGGGGGCTATCGGTAGCGGATACTTC,.,TRBV7-7,.,TRBJ2-5
CSARDHGNEHEAFF,TGCAGTGCTAGAGACCACGGGAACGAGCATGAAGCTTTCTTT,.,TRBV20-1,.,TRBJ1-1
CARRQGPSGNTIYF,TGTGCCAGGAGACAGGGGCCGTCTGGAAACACCATATATTTT,TRBD1,TRBV6-1,.,TRBJ1-3
CASSLSQSYEQYF,TGTGCCAGCAGCTTAAGTCAGAGTTACGAGCAGTACTTC,.,TRBV7-6,.,TRBJ2-7
CASSPGVLNEKLFF,TGCGCCAGCAGTCCCGGGGTACTGAATGAAAAACTGTTTTTT,.,TRBV5-1,few,TRBJ1-4
CASSLDPGLAGSTDTQYF,TGTGCCAGCAGCCTAGATCCAGGACTAGCGGGGAGCACAGATACGCAGTATTTT,TRBD2,TRBV12-3/TRBV12-4,.,TRBJ2-3
CASSRTGDGYTFDF,.,.,TRBV9,once,TRBJ2-7
CAWSLGSSYNEQFF,TGTGCCTGGAGTCTCGGTAGCTCCTACAATGAGCAGTTCTTC,.,TRBV30,.,TRBJ2-1
CATSDDIYEQYF,TGTGCCACCAGTGACGACATCTACGAGCAGTACTTC,.,TRBV24-1,.,TRBJ2-7
CSVAGQSNEQFF,TGCAGCGTTGCCGGCCAGTCCAATGAGCAGTTCTTC,.,TRBV29-1,.,TRBJ2-1
CASSADKQGALAEQYF,TGCGCCAGCAGCGCCGACAAACAGGGGGCCCTTGCCGAGCAGTACTTC,TRBD1,TRBV4-3,once,TRBJ2-7
CASSADVERNYEYQYF,TGTGCCAGCAGCGCCGACGTGGAGAGAAACTATGAGTACCAGTACTTC,.,TRBV7-2,.,TRBJ2-5
CASSLNFLAGRFEQYF,TGTGCCAGCAGCTTAAATTTCTTGGCAGGGAGGTTCGAGCAGTACTTC,.,TRBV7-8,many,TRBJ2-7
CASSPLGGAGNTIYF,TGTGCCAGCAGCCCCTTGGGGGGGGCTGGAAACACCATATATTTT,.,TRBV27,.,TRBJ1-3
CASSQVTAGQMATYF,TGTGCTAGCAGCCAAGTTACGGCAGGGCAAATGGCCACGTACTTC,.,TRBV7-3,once,TRBJ2-5
CASTIGTAETDTQYF,TGTGCCAGCACCATCGGGACAGCGGAAACAGATACGCAGTATTTT,TRBD1,TRBV7-8,many,TRBJ2-3
CASRRPELAGAGQETQYF,TGTGCCAGCAGGCGCCCCGAACTAGCGGGGGCCGGCCAAGAGACCCAGTACTTC,TRBD2,TRBV6-2/TRBV6-3,.,TRBJ2-5